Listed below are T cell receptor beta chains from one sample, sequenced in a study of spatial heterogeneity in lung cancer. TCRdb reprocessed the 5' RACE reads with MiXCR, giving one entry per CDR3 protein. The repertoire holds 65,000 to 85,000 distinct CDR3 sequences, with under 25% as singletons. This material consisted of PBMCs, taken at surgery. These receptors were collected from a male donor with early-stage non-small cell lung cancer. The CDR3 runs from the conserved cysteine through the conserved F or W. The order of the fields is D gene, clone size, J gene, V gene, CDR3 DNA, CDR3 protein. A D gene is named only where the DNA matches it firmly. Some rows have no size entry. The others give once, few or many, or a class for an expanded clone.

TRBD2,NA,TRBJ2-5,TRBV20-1,TGCAGTGCTGGTCGACGAAGCGGGGGGGGCCAAGAGACCCAGTACTTC,CSAGRRSGGGQETQYF
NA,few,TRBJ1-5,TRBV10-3,TGTGCCATCAGGGACAGCTATAGCAATCAGCCCCAGCATTTT,CAIRDSYSNQPQHF
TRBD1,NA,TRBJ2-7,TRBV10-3,TGTGCCATCAGTGAACCTTACGGGACAGCATCCTACGAGCAGTACTTC,CAISEPYGTASYEQYF
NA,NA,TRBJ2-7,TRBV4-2,TGTGCCAGCAGCCAAGCCCGGGACTCCTCTACCTACGAGCAGTACTTC,CASSQARDSSTYEQYF
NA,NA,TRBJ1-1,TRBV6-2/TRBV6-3,TGTGCCAGCAGCCAGTCGCCGAACACTGAAGCTTTCTTT,CASSQSPNTEAFF
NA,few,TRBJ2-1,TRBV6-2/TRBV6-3,TGTGCCAGCAGTTACTCGAAGGGGAGCCTTAGCATCCGAACCAATGAGCAGTTCTTC,CASSYSKGSLSIRTNEQFF
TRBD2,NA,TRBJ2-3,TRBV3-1,TGTGCCAGCAGCCATGGCGGGAGTGCAGATACGCAGTATTTT,CASSHGGSADTQYF
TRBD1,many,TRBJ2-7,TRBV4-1,TGCGCCAGCAGCCAAGCTGACAGGGCTACCGAGCAGTACTTC,CASSQADRATEQYF
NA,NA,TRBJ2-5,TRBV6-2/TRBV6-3,TGTGCCAGCAGTTACCGGACCGGGGGTACGACCCAGTACTTC,CASSYRTGGTTQYF
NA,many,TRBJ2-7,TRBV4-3,TGCGCCAGCAGCCCCGAGGTACTCTCCTACGAGCAGTACTTC,CASSPEVLSYEQYF
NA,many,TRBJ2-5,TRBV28,TGTGCCAGCAGCCTCAGGGAGACCCAGTACTTC,CASSLRETQYF
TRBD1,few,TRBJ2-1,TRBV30,TGTGCCTGGAGCGTGGGACAGGGGGCTTTTGGTGAGCAGTTCTTC,CAWSVGQGAFGEQFF
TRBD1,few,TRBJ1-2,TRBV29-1,TGCAGCGTTGGACAGGGAGACAACTATGGCTACACCTTC,CSVGQGDNYGYTF
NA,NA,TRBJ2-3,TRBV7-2,TGTGCCAGCAGGTCTAGCGCACAAAGGGGTACGCAGTATTTT,CASRSSAQRGTQYF
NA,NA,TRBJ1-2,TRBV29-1,TGCAGCGTTTTATCGGGGAAAAATGGCTACACCTTC,CSVLSGKNGYTF
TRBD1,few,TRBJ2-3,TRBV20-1,TGCAGTGCTACGGGACAGGGAGCCACAGATACGCAGTATTTT,CSATGQGATDTQYF
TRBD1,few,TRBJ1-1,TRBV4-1,TGCGCCAGCAGCAACAGGGGGTTAGGGGCTGAAGCTTTCTTT,CASSNRGLGAEAFF
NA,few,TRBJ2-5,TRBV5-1,TGCGCCAGCAGCTTGGTTGGGCAGGAGACCCAGTACTTC,CASSLVGQETQYF
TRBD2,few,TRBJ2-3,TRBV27,TGTGCCAGCAGTCCCCGGGAGGCGGGAGGAGATACGCAGTATTTT,CASSPREAGGDTQYF
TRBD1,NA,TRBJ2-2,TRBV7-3,TGTGCCAGCAGCGCAGGACAGGGCTGGGGCGGGGAGCTGTTTTTT,CASSAGQGWGGELFF
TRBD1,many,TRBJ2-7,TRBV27,TGTGCCAGCAGAAGACAGGGGAACGAGCAGTACTTC,CASRRQGNEQYF
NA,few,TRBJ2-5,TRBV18,TGTGCCAGCTCACCAGCCAGTCAAGAGACCCAGTACTTC,CASSPASQETQYF
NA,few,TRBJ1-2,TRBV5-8,TGTGCCAGCAGCAAACGACCGATATATGGCTACACCTTC,CASSKRPIYGYTF
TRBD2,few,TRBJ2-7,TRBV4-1,TGCGCCAGCAGCCTTCGGACTAGCGGGGACGAGCAGTACTTC,CASSLRTSGDEQYF
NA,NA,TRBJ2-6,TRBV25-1,TGTGCCACCTGGGGGGAGATGAGTGACAGGGTCGGGTCTGGGGCCAACGTCCTGACTTTC,CATWGEMSDRVGSGANVLTF
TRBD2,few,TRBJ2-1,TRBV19,TGTGCCAGTAGAATTAGCGGGCCCTTATACAATGAGCAGTTCTTC,CASRISGPLYNEQFF
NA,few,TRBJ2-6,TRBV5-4,TGTGCCAGCAGCTTGGCTTGGAACTCTGGGGCCAACGTCCTGACTTTC,CASSLAWNSGANVLTF
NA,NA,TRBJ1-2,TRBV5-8,TGTGCCAGCAGCTTGAATTGGGGCAGCAACAGCTATGGCTACACCTTC,CASSLNWGSNSYGYTF
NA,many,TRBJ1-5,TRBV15,TGTGCCACCAGCAGTAATCAGGTCAATCAGCCCCAGCATTTT,CATSSNQVNQPQHF
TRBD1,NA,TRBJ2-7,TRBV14,TGTGCCAGCAGCCAACCAGGGACAGGGTCCTACGAGCAGTACTTC,CASSQPGTGSYEQYF
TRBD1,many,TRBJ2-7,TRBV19,TGTGCCAGCTCGGGACAGGGAAGAGGGGAGCAGTACTTC,CASSGQGRGEQYF
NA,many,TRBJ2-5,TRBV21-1,TGTGCCAGCAGCACGACGGGGTGGTGGACCCAGTACTTC,CASSTTGWWTQYF
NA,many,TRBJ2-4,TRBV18,TGTGCCAGCTCACCCCCAGGGATAGCCAAAAACATTCAGTACTTC,CASSPPGIAKNIQYF
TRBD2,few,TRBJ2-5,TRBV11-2,TGTGCCAGCAGCCCGGGACTAGCGGACCAAGAGACCCAGTACTTC,CASSPGLADQETQYF
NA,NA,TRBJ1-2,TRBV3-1,TGTGCCAGCAGCCAAGAACTATATGGCTACACCTTC,CASSQELYGYTF
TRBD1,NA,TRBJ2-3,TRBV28,TGTGCCAGCAGCTTGCTCGACAGGGCTAGCACAGATACGCAGTATTTT,CASSLLDRASTDTQYF
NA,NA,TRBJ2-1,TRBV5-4,TGTGCCAGCAGCTTGCCGGGAGCGGTTAATGAGCAGTTCTTC,CASSLPGAVNEQFF
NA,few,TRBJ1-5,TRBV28,TGTGCCGGGGGAGGACTCAATCAGCCCCAGCATTTT,CAGGGLNQPQHF
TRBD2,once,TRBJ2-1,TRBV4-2,TGTGCCAGCAGCCAATCGGAGACTAGCGGGGGCAATGAGCAGTTCTTC,CASSQSETSGGNEQFF
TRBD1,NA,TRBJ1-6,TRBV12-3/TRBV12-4,TGTGCCAGCAGTTACACGGCCGGACAGGGACAATCACCCCTCCACTTT,CASSYTAGQGQSPLHF
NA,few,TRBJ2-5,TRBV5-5,TGTGCCAGCAGCTTGGTAGGACGCCCAGAGACCCAGTACTTC,CASSLVGRPETQYF
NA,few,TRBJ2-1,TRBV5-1,TGCGCCAGCAGCCCCGCGAGCGGCGTACAGAATGAGCAGTTCTTC,CASSPASGVQNEQFF